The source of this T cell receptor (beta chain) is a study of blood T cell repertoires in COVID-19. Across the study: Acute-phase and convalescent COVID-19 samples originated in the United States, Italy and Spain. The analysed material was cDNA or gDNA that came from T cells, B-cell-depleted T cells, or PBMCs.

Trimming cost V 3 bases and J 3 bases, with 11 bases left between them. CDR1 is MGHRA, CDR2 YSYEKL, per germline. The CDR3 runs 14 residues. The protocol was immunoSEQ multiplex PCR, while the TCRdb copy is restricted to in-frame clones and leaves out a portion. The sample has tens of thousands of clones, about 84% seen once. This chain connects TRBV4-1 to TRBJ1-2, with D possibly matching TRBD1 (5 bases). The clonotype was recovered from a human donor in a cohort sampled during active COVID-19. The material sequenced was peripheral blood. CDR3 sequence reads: CASSQDDRDYGYTF. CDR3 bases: TGCGCCAGCAGCCAGGATGACAGAGACTATGGCTACACCTTC.